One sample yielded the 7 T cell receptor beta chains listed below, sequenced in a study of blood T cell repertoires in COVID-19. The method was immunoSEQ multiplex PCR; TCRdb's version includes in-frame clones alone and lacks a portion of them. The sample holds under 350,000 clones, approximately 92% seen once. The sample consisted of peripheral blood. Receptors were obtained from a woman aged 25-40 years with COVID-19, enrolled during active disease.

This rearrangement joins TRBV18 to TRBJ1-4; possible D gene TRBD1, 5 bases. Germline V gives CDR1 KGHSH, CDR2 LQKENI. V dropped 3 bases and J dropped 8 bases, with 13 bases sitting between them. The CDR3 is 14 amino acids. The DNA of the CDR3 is TGTGCCAGCTCACCGGGGCAGGTTGAAGAAAAACTGTTTTTT. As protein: CASSPGQVEEKLFF.

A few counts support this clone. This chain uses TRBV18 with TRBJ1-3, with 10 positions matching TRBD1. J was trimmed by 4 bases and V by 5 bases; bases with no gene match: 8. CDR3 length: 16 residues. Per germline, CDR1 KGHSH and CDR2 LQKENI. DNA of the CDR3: TGTGCCAGCTCATCGGGACAGGGGAATTCGGGAAACACCATATATTTT. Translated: CASSSGQGNSGNTIYF. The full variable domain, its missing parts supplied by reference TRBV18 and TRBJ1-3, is NAGVMQNPRHLVRRRGQEARLRCSPMKGHSHVYWYRQLPEEGLKFMVYLQKENIIDESGMPKERFSAEFPKEGPSILRIQQVVRGDSAAYFCASSSGQGNSGNTIYFGEGSWLTVV.

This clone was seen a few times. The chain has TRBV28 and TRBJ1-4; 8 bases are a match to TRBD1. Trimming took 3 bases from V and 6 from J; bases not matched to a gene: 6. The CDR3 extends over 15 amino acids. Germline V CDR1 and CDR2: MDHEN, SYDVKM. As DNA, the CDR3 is TGTGCCAGCAGTTTTTACGGACAGGGAGATGAAAAACTGTTTTTT. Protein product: CASSFYGQGDEKLFF.

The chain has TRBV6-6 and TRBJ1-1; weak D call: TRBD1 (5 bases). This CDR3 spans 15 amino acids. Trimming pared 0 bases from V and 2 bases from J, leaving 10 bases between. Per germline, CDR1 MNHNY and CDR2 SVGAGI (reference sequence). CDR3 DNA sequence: TGTGCCAGCAGTTACTCCTCAGGGTCCAACACTGAAGCTTTCTTT. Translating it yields CASSYSSGSNTEAFF.

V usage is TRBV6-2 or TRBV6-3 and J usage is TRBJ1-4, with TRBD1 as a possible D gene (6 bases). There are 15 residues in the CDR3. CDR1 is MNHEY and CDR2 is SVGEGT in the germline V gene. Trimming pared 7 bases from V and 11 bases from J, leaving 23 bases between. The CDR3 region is CASTPSGGGIGKLFF. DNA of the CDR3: TGTGCCAGCACCCCTTCCGGTGGGGGCATCGGGAAACTGTTTTTT.

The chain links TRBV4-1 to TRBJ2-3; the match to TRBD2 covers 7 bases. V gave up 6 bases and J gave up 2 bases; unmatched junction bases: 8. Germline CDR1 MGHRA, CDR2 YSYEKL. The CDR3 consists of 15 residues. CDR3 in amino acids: CASRVLAAITDTQYF. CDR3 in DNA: TGCGCCAGCAGGGTTCTAGCGGCCATCACAGATACGCAGTATTTT.

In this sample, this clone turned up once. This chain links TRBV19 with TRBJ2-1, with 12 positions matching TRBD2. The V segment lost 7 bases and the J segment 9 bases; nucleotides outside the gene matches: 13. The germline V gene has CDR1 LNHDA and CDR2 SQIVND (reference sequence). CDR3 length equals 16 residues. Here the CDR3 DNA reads TGTGCCAGTACCCTGACTAGACTAGCGGGAGTGGTTGAGCAGTTCTTC. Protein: CASTLTRLAGVVEQFF.